Following are 29 T cell receptor beta chains from one sample sequenced in a study of cytomegalovirus exposure and HLA in healthy donors. PCR amplification relied on 60 Vbeta primers (plus 13 Jbeta primers). Method: immunoSEQ multiplex PCR; TCRdb's copy keeps in-frame clones and lacks some. The sample has 170,000 or so clones; less than 90% are singletons. The sequencing input was PBMCs. These receptors originate from a man between 50 and 59 years old in good health and CMV-seronegative.

The chain is built from TRBV6-6 and TRBJ1-4; D may be TRBD1 (6 bases). Germline CDR1 reads MNHNY; CDR2 reads SVGAGI (reference sequence). The CDR3 is 14 residues long. V was trimmed by 10 bases and J by 8 bases, leaving 20 bases between them. The CDR3 region has the DNA TGTGCCACCCTACGGGGGGGGGCCAGGGAAAAACTGTTTTTT. This codes for CATLRGGAREKLFF.

The V and J genes are TRBV7-2 and TRBJ1-1; D gene uncertain. V was clipped by 4 bases and J by 7 bases, with 13 bases between them. Germline values: CDR1 SGHTA, CDR2 FQGNSA. There are 13 residues in the CDR3. The CDR3 DNA reads as TGTGCCAGCAGCTCCCAGGCGGGATATGAAGCTTTCTTT. Amino acid sequence: CASSSQAGYEAFF.

V is TRBV9 and J is TRBJ2-3; 7 positions match TRBD1. The CDR3 runs 15 residues. V gave up 4 bases and J gave up 2 bases; unmatched junction bases: 7. Germline CDR1 reads SGDLS; CDR2 reads YYNGEE. The CDR3 loop reads CASSQEGQDTDTQYF. The CDR3 DNA reads TGTGCCAGCAGCCAAGAAGGACAGGACACAGATACGCAGTATTTT.

The V and J genes are TRBV5-3 and TRBJ1-1; 10 nucleotides agree with TRBD1. TRBV5-3 belongs to the ORF category, with a function that is uncertain. The CDR3 is 17 amino acids. Trimming removed 1 base from V and 7 bases from J; junction bases left unmatched: 13. This CDR3 reads CARSLWRGGTGVDEAFF. The CDR3 bases are TGTGCCAGAAGCTTGTGGCGGGGCGGGACAGGGGTCGATGAAGCTTTCTTT.

The count of this clone is one. The rearrangement joins TRBV6-6 to TRBJ1-5; maybe TRBD1 (5 bases). V was shortened by 6 bases and J by 5 bases, with 14 bases between the two germline ends. From germline, CDR1 is MNHNY and CDR2 SVGAGI (reference sequence). CDR3 length equals 14 residues. This CDR3 reads CASRDLRVDQPQHF. The DNA for the CDR3 is TGTGCCAGCAGAGACCTCAGGGTCGATCAGCCCCAGCATTTT.

This chain joins TRBV7-9 and TRBJ1-1, with D hard to call. The length of the CDR3 is 14 residues. Germline CDR1 and CDR2: SEHNR and FQNEAQ (reference sequence). With 5 bases removed from V and 2 bases from J, the gap between germline ends came to 12 bases. CDR3: CASSLLASNTEAFF. The DNA of the CDR3 is TGTGCCAGCAGCCTGCTCGCGTCTAACACTGAAGCTTTCTTT. The whole variable domain, remainder taken from reference TRBV7-9 and TRBJ1-1, is DTGVSQNPRHKITKRGQNVTFRCDPISEHNRLYWYRQTLGQGPEFLTYFQNEAQLEKSRLLSDRFSAERPKGSFSTLEIQRTEQGDSAMYLCASSLLASNTEAFFGQGTRLTVV.

The chain employs TRBV7-8 and TRBJ1-1, with D possibly matching TRBD1 (6 bases). With 3 bases removed from V and 2 bases from J, the gap between germline ends came to 13 bases. The CDR3 consists of 15 residues. CDR1 is SGHVS and CDR2 is FQNEAQ in the germline V gene. The CDR3 loop reads CASSFARGLNTEAFF. Here the CDR3 DNA reads TGTGCCAGCAGCTTTGCCAGGGGCCTAAACACTGAAGCTTTCTTT.

The V and J genes are TRBV6-1 and TRBJ2-3; TRBD1 aligns across 8 bases. The germline V gene encodes CDR1 MNHNS and CDR2 SASEGT. The V gene end was trimmed by 7 bases and the J gene end by 3 bases; junction bases not matched to a gene: 6. The CDR3 has 14 residues. CDR3 loop: CASNPRQGTDTQYF. CDR3 sequence (DNA): TGTGCCAGCAACCCCAGACAGGGGACAGATACGCAGTATTTT.

The rearrangement uses TRBV7-2 and TRBJ1-2; unclear D gene. The CDR3 sequence is 13 residues long. The V end lost 0 bases, the J end lost 1 base, and 3 bases lay between the germline ends. CDR1 and CDR2 from the germline V gene are SGHTA and FQGNSA. The CDR3 DNA reads as TGTGCCAGCAGCTTAGCCCTTAACTATGGCTACACCTTC. Translating it yields CASSLALNYGYTF.

The rearrangement links TRBV2 to TRBJ1-5; possible D gene TRBD1, 5 bases. Trimming left V 6 bases short and J 2 bases short, with 14 bases between. Germline V gene data show CDR1 as SNHLY and CDR2 as FYNNEI. There are 15 residues in the CDR3. CDR3 protein: CASRANLRGNQPQHF. In DNA form, the CDR3 reads TGTGCCAGCAGAGCAAACCTCAGGGGCAATCAGCCCCAGCATTTT.

This chain connects TRBV30 to TRBJ1-5; D ambiguous. From germline, CDR1 is GTSNPN and CDR2 SVGIG (reference sequence). Between the trimmed V and J ends, which lost 2 bases and 0 bases, there was a span of 8 bases. The CDR3 sequence is 14 residues long. This CDR3 reads CAWSWADSNQPQHF. The CDR3 DNA is TGTGCCTGGAGTTGGGCCGATAGCAATCAGCCCCAGCATTTT.

The chain recombines TRBV6-6 with TRBJ2-7, with 9 bases identical to TRBD2. The CDR3 has 14 residues. Germline V gene sequence: CDR1 MNHNY, CDR2 SVGAGI (reference sequence). V trimming: 7 bases; J trimming: 5 bases; junction bases outside the gene matches: 9. This chain's CDR3 is CASTPGTSINEQYF. The DNA of the CDR3 is TGTGCCAGCACTCCCGGGACTAGCATAAACGAGCAGTACTTC.

The chain employs TRBV10-3 and TRBJ1-1, with 9 nucleotides matching TRBD1. CDR1 is ENHRY, CDR2 SYGVKD, per germline. CDR3 length: 12 amino acids. V shed 6 bases and J 10 bases; nucleotides not matched to a gene: 6. The CDR3 DNA is TGTGCCATCAGCGCGGGACAGGGACGAGCTTTCTTT. Protein product: CAISAGQGRAFF.

In its sample, this clone was seen once. The rearrangement links TRBV5-1 to TRBJ2-7; perhaps TRBD2 as D (5 bases). This CDR3 has 13 residues. Germline lookup yields CDR1 SGHRS and CDR2 YFSETQ. V was cut by 0 bases and J by 7 bases, with 11 bases left in between. CDR3 nucleotide sequence: TGCGCCAGCAGCTTGGGGGAGAGAGGAGAGCAGTACTTC. Translated: CASSLGERGEQYF.

The J gene is TRBJ1-2, the V gene TRBV6-1; D is unclear. The CDR3 length is 10 residues. V shed 4 bases and J shed 10 bases, with 7 bases lying between them. The germline V gene has CDR1 MNHNS and CDR2 SASEGT. This CDR3 is CASSARVYTF. CDR3 bases: TGTGCCAGCAGTGCCCGGGTCTACACCTTC.

Written as DNA, the CDR3 is TGTGCCAGCAGCCCCCGGGGGGATTCTGTCGCCAACGTCCTGACTTTC. As protein: CASSPRGDSVANVLTF. This sequence joins TRBV7-6 and TRBJ2-6, with 7 bases that match TRBD2. J was trimmed by 7 bases and V by 5 bases; bases with no gene match: 11. Germline V gene lookup returns CDR1 SGHVS and CDR2 FNYEAQ. CDR3 length: 16 residues. Supplemented by reference TRBV7-6 and TRBJ2-6, the full variable domain reads GAGVSQSPRYKVTKRGQDVALRCDPISGHVSLYWYRQALGQGPEFLTYFNYEAQQDKSGLPNDRFSAERPEGSISTLTIQRTEQRDSAMYRCASSPRGDSVANVLTFGAGSRLTVL.

The chain has TRBV2 and TRBJ2-5; 9 nucleotides align to TRBD1. CDR3 length equals 15 residues. Trimming removed 10 bases from V and 3 bases from J; junction bases left unmatched: 12. Germline values: CDR1 SNHLY, CDR2 FYNNEI. The CDR3: CAKTGGAGTKETQYF. In nucleotides, the CDR3 is TGTGCCAAAACAGGGGGCGCGGGGACTAAAGAGACCCAGTACTTC.

The chain has TRBV6-5 and TRBJ2-1; 8 positions match TRBD2. Germline lookup yields CDR1 MNHEY and CDR2 SVGAGI. J gave up 6 bases and V 7 bases, and 11 bases lay outside the gene matches. CDR3 length equals 15 residues. CDR3 protein: CASTPGASGRNEQFF. CDR3 nucleotides: TGTGCCAGCACCCCGGGGGCTAGCGGGCGCAATGAGCAGTTCTTC.

The V call is TRBV7-3, the J call TRBJ2-5; 13 positions match TRBD2. The CDR3 is 16 residues long. V was pared by 5 bases and J by 0 bases, with 3 bases of the junction left unmatched. Germline values: CDR1 SGHTA, CDR2 FQGTGA. The CDR3, as DNA: TGTGCCAGCAGCCCGACTAGCGGGGGGCACCAAGAGACCCAGTACTTC. Encoded protein: CASSPTSGGHQETQYF.

The V call is TRBV5-1, the J call TRBJ2-2; 8 nucleotides line up with TRBD1. Trimming cost V 4 bases and J 0 bases; bases outside gene matches: 5. In germline, CDR1 is SGHRS, CDR2 YFSETQ. The CDR3 is made up of 16 amino acids. The CDR3 DNA sequence: TGCGCCAGCAGCCCGAGGACAGGGACGAACACCGGGGAGCTGTTTTTT. Translation: CASSPRTGTNTGELFF. Using reference TRBV5-1 and TRBJ2-2 for the parts outside the CDR3, the full variable domain is KAGVTQTPRYLIKTRGQQVTLSCSPISGHRSVSWYQQTPGQGLQFLFEYFSETQRNKGNFPGRFSGRQFSNSRSEMNVSTLELGDSALYLCASSPRTGTNTGELFFGEGSRLTVL.

The chain carries TRBV25-1 and TRBJ2-7; tentatively, D is TRBD2 (6 bases). Looked up from germline, CDR1 is MGHDK and CDR2 is SYGVNS. Trimming took off 3 bases at V and 3 bases at J, with 12 bases between the two ends. CDR3 length equals 14 residues. CDR3 residues: CASSDLGTRYEQYF. The CDR3 nucleotides are TGTGCCAGCAGTGACCTCGGGACTCGCTACGAGCAGTACTTC.

This rearrangement joins TRBV5-4 to TRBJ2-1; 12 nucleotides line up with TRBD2. Germline V lookup: CDR1 SGHNT, CDR2 YYREEE (reference sequence). This CDR3 region has 18 residues. V lost 0 bases, J lost 6 bases, and 10 bases stayed unmatched. CDR3 sequence reads: CASSLGGPTSGGLNEQFF. CDR3 nucleotide sequence: TGTGCCAGCAGCTTGGGGGGGCCGACTAGCGGGGGCCTCAATGAGCAGTTCTTC.

This clone appeared a few times. This rearrangement joins TRBV14 to TRBJ2-7; TRBD1 matches 9 bases. The germline V gene has CDR1 SGHDN and CDR2 FVKESK. This CDR3 is built from 16 residues. Unmatched junction bases numbered 10, after V lost 4 bases and J lost 3 bases. CDR3 in amino acids: CASSRPGQGNGYEQYF. CDR3 DNA: TGTGCCAGCAGCCGTCCGGGACAGGGAAATGGCTACGAGCAGTACTTC.

This chain uses TRBV19 with TRBJ2-7; 7 nucleotides match TRBD1. Trimming cost V 2 bases and J 6 bases; bases outside gene matches: 10. CDR3 size: 15 residues. Germline V lookup: CDR1 LNHDA, CDR2 SQIVND (reference sequence). The CDR3 DNA follows: TGTGCCAGTAGTATAATTTCCTCCGGGACAGTCGAGCAGTACTTC. Its translation: CASSIISSGTVEQYF.

The rearrangement joins TRBV6-4 to TRBJ2-7; D gene uncertain. This CDR3 spans 13 amino acids. Trimming stripped 2 bases from V and 4 bases from J, with 9 bases between. Germline values: CDR1 MRHNA, CDR2 SNTAGT. CDR3: CASSDVLMYEQYF. The DNA of the CDR3 is TGTGCCAGCAGTGACGTCCTAATGTACGAGCAGTACTTC.

This clone was detected only once. The genes are TRBV4-3 and TRBJ2-5; 7 bases map to TRBD2. With 4 bases clipped from V and 0 bases from J, the junction kept 11 bases outside the gene matches. The CDR3 consists of 17 residues. CDR1 is LGHNA, CDR2 YSLEER, per germline. This chain's CDR3 is CASSLRGGGGYQETQYF. The CDR3 DNA reads as TGCGCCAGCAGCCTACGGGGCGGGGGTGGGTACCAAGAGACCCAGTACTTC.

The V and J genes are TRBV6-5 and TRBJ2-7; TRBD2 aligns across 10 bases. Germline V gene lookup returns CDR1 MNHEY and CDR2 SVGAGI. J was trimmed by 3 bases and V by 5 bases; bases with no gene match: 4. The CDR3 length is 14 residues. The CDR3 bases are TGTGCCAGCAGTCCCCGGACTAGCGGCTACGAGCAGTACTTC. It encodes CASSPRTSGYEQYF.

This clone occurred once. This chain uses TRBV18 with TRBJ1-5; weak D call: TRBD1 (5 bases). Germline CDR1 reads KGHSH; CDR2 reads LQKENI. The V gene lost 3 bases and the J gene lost 7 bases, with 16 bases spanning the gap. The CDR3 has 15 amino acids. The CDR3 bases are TGTGCCAGCTCACCGGCGGGGACCTTAGGCCAGCCCCAGCATTTT. Encoded protein: CASSPAGTLGQPQHF.

The rearrangement joins TRBV7-6 to TRBJ2-7, with a possible D match to TRBD2 (5 bases). Trimming left V 5 bases short and J 3 bases short, with 17 bases between. The CDR3 runs to 15 residues. Germline V gene sequence: CDR1 SGHVS, CDR2 FNYEAQ. The CDR3 region is CASSVYSVGLYEQYF. The CDR3 nucleotides read TGTGCCAGCAGCGTATATAGCGTAGGTCTCTACGAGCAGTACTTC. Filled out from reference TRBV7-6 and TRBJ2-7, the complete variable domain reads GAGVSQSPRYKVTKRGQDVALRCDPISGHVSLYWYRQALGQGPEFLTYFNYEAQQDKSGLPNDRFSAERPEGSISTLTIQRTEQRDSAMYRCASSVYSVGLYEQYFGPGTRLTVT.